What follows are 6 T cell receptor beta chains derived from one specimen sequenced in a study of blood T cell repertoires in COVID-19. Using immunoSEQ multiplex PCR, the repertoire was profiled, and TCRdb retains in-frame clones only, with some absent. The profile covers roughly 410,000 clones, with 70% to 90% appearing a single time and under 3% taken by the ten largest. Sequencing was performed on peripheral blood. These receptors all come from a woman aged 55-70 years with COVID-19, enrolled during active disease.

The genes are TRBV7-6 and TRBJ2-5, with TRBD2 identical over 7 bases. The germline gives CDR1 SGHVS, CDR2 FNYEAQ. This CDR3 spans 15 amino acids. V was clipped by 3 bases and J by 0 bases; unmatched bases: 4. CDR3 amino acids: CASSLASGYQETQYF. For the CDR3, the DNA is TGTGCCAGCAGCTTGGCTAGCGGCTACCAAGAGACCCAGTACTTC.

The J gene is TRBJ2-2, the V gene TRBV7-9; 8 nucleotides align to TRBD2. The length of the CDR3 is 16 residues. CDR1 SEHNR and CDR2 FQNEAQ come from the germline V gene (reference sequence). Trimming cost V 4 bases and J 9 bases; bases outside gene matches: 13. Here the CDR3 reads CASSSPEVAGRRELFF. The CDR3 DNA follows: TGTGCCAGCAGCTCGCCGGAGGTAGCGGGGCGGAGGGAGCTGTTTTTT. Full variable domain (remainder filled in from reference TRBV7-9 and TRBJ2-2): DTGVSQNPRHKITKRGQNVTFRCDPISEHNRLYWYRQTLGQGPEFLTYFQNEAQLEKSRLLSDRFSAERPKGSFSTLEIQRTEQGDSAMYLCASSSPEVAGRRELFFGEGSRLTVL.

The chain combines TRBV6-5 with TRBJ1-1; D is undetermined. Looked up from germline, CDR1 is MNHEY and CDR2 is SVGAGI. Trimming took off 7 bases at V and 5 bases at J, with 11 bases between the two ends. CDR3 size: 12 residues. The CDR3 region has the DNA TGTGCCAGCAAAGAGAGAGGAACTGAAGCTTTCTTT. Translation: CASKERGTEAFF.

This sequence joins TRBV5-1 and TRBJ1-6; no clear D. V lost 0 bases to trimming and J lost 4 bases, with 11 bases between them. Germline V gene sequence: CDR1 SGHRS, CDR2 YFSETQ. This CDR3 is 16 amino acids long. The CDR3 loop reads CASSLGASGYNSPLHF. As DNA, the CDR3 is TGCGCCAGCAGCTTGGGTGCTTCGGGGTATAATTCACCCCTCCACTTT.

This clone came up once. The chain uses TRBV14 and TRBJ1-1, with TRBD1 as a possible D gene (5 bases). V was shortened by 0 bases and J by 11 bases, with 13 bases between the two germline ends. CDR1 and CDR2 (germline): SGHDN, FVKESK. This CDR3 contains 13 residues. CDR3 nucleotides: TGTGCCAGCAGCCAAGATTTTGGCAGGGTTGCTTTCTTT. Translation gives CASSQDFGRVAFF.

This clone was seen only a few times. The rearrangement links TRBV15 to TRBJ2-1, with 11 bases lining up with TRBD2. Per germline, CDR1 LNHNV and CDR2 YYDKDF (reference sequence). The CDR3 length is 16 residues. V lost 5 bases and J lost 0; bases outside the gene matches: 3. CDR3 region: CATSRGLAVSYNEQFF. The DNA for the CDR3 is TGTGCCACCAGCCGGGGACTAGCGGTCTCCTACAATGAGCAGTTCTTC.